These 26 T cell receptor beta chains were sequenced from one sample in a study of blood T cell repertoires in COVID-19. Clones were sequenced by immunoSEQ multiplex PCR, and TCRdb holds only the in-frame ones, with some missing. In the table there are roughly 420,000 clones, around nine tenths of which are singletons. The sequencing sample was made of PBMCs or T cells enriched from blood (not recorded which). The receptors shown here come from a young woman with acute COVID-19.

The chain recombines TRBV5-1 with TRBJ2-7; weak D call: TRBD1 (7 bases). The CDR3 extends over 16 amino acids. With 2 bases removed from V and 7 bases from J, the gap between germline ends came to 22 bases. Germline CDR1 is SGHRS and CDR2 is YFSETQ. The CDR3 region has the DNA TGCGCCAGCAGCTTCCAACCCGACAGGGAGGTTTGGGAGCAGTACTTC. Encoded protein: CASSFQPDREVWEQYF.

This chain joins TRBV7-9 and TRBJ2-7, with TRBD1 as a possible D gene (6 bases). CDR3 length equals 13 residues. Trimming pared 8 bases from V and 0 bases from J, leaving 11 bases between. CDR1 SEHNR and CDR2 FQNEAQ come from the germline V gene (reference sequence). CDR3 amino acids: CASGYRDSYEQYF. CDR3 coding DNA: TGTGCCAGCGGGTACAGGGACTCCTACGAGCAGTACTTC.

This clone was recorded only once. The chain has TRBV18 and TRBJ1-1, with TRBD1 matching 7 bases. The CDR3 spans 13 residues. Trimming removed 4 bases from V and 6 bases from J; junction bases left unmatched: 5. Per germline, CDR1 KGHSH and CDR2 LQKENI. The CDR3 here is CASSLTGAAEAFF. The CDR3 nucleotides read TGTGCCAGCTCACTCACAGGGGCGGCTGAAGCTTTCTTT.

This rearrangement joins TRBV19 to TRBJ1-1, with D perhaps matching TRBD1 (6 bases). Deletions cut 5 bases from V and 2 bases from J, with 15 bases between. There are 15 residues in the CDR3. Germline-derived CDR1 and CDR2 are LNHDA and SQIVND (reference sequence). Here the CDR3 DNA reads TGTGCCAGTAGTTTACAGGGCGTCCTAAACACTGAAGCTTTCTTT. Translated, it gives CASSLQGVLNTEAFF.

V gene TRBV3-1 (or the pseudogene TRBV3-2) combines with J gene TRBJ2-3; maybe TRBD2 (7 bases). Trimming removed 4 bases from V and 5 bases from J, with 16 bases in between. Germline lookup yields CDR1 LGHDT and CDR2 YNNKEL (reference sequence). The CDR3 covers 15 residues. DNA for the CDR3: TGTGCCAGCAGCCCCCCGGGGGGCTTTGGAGATACGCAGTATTTT. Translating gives CASSPPGGFGDTQYF.

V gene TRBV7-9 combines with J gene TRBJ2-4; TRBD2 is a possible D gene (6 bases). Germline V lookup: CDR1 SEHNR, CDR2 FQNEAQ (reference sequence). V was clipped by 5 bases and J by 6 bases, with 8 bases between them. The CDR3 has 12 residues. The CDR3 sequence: CASSAGRNIQYF. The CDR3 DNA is TGTGCCAGCAGCGCGGGACGAAACATTCAGTACTTC.

CDR3 region: CASLLHGGGPKNTEAFF. As DNA, the CDR3 is TGTGCCAGCTTGTTGCACGGAGGGGGCCCCAAGAACACTGAAGCTTTCTTT. The chain joins TRBV7-9 to TRBJ1-1; 7 nucleotides align to TRBD1. After removal of 8 bases from V and 1 base from J, the junction contained 16 bases not matched to a gene. This CDR3 contains 17 residues. Germline values: CDR1 SEHNR, CDR2 FQNEAQ (reference sequence).

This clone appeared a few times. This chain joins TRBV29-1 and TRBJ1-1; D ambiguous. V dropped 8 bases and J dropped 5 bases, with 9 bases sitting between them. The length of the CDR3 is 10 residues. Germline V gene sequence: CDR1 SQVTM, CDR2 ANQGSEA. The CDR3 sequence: CSTRETEAFF. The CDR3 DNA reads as TGCAGCACGAGGGAGACTGAAGCTTTCTTT.

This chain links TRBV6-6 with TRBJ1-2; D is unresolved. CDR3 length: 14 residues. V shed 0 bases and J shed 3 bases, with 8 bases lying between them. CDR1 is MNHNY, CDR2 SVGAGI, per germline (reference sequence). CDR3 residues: CASSYSGDYYGYTF. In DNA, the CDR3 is TGTGCCAGCAGTTACTCGGGAGATTACTATGGCTACACCTTC.

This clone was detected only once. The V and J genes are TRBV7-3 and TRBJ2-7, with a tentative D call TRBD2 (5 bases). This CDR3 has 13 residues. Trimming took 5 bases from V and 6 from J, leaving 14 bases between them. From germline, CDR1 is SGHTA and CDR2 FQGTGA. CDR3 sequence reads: CASSLTVRGEQYF. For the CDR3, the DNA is TGTGCCAGCAGCCTCACGGTCCGGGGCGAGCAGTACTTC. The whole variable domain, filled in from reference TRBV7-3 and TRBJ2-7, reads GAGVSQTPSNKVTEKGKYVELRCDPISGHTALYWYRQSLGQGPEFLIYFQGTGAADDSGLPNDRFFAVRPEGSVSTLKIQRTERGDSAVYLCASSLTVRGEQYFGPGTRLTVT.

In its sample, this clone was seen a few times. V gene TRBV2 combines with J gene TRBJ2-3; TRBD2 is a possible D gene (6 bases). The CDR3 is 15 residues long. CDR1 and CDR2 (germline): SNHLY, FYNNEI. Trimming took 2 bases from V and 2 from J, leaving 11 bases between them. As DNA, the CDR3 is TGTGCCAGCAGTGAAAGGCGGGGTATCACAGATACGCAGTATTTT. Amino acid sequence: CASSERRGITDTQYF. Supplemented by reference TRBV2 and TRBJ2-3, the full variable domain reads EPEVTQTPSHQVTQMGQEVILRCVPISNHLYFYWYRQILGQKVEFLVSFYNNEISEKSEIFDDQFSVERPDGSNFTLKIRSTKLEDSAMYFCASSERRGITDTQYFGPGTRLTVL.

The CDR3 DNA sequence: TGTGCCAGCAGCCCAGGACTAGCGGGGGCCATATACGAGCAGTACTTC. This translates into CASSPGLAGAIYEQYF. This chain uses TRBV4-2 with TRBJ2-7, with 13 nucleotides matching TRBD2. There are 16 residues in the CDR3. Germline-derived CDR1 and CDR2 are LGHNA and YNFKEQ. V lost 4 bases and J lost 4; bases outside the gene matches: 7.

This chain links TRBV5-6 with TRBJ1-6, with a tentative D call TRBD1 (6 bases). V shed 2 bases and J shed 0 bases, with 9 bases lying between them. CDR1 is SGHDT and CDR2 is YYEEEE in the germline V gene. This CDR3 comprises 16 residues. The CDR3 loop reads CASSLKTGSYNSPLHF. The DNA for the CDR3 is TGTGCCAGCAGCTTAAAGACAGGCTCCTATAATTCACCCCTCCACTTT.

CDR3 protein: CASSVGLATDTQYF. As DNA, the CDR3 is TGTGCCAGCAGCGTGGGACTAGCCACAGATACGCAGTATTTT. The chain carries TRBV9 and TRBJ2-3, with TRBD2 matching over 9 bases. The CDR3 spans 14 residues. With 2 bases clipped from V and 2 bases from J, the junction kept 0 bases outside the gene matches. Germline lookup yields CDR1 SGDLS and CDR2 YYNGEE.

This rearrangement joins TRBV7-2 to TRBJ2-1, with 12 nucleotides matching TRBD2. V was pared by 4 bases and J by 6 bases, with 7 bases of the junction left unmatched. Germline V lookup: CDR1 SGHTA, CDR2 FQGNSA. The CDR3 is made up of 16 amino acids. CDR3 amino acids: CASSSTPSGGANEQFF. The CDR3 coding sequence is TGTGCCAGCAGCTCCACGCCTAGCGGGGGGGCCAATGAGCAGTTCTTC.

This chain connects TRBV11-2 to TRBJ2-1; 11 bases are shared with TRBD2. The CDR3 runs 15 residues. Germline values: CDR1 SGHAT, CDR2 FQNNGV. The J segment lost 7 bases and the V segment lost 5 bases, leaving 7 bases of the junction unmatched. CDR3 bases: TGTGCCAGCAGCCGACTAGCGGGGCAGGGGAATGAGCAGTTCTTC. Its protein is CASSRLAGQGNEQFF.

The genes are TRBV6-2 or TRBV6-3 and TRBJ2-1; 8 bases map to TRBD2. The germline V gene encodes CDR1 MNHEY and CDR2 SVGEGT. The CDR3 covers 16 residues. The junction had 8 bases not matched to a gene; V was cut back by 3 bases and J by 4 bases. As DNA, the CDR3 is TGTGCCAGCAGTTATCCTCTCGGGGGGGCTTACAATGAGCAGTTCTTC. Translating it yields CASSYPLGGAYNEQFF.

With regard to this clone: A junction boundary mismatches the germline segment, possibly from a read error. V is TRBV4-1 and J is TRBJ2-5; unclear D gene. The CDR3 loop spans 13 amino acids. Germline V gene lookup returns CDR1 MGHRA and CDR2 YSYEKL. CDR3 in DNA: TGCGCCAGCAGCCAAGATCGATCCACCACGAGGCACTTC. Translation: CASSQDRSTTRHF.

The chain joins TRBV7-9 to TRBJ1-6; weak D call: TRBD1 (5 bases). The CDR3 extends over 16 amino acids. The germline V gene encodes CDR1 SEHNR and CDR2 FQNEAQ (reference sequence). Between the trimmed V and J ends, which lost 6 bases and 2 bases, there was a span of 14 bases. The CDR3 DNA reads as TGTGCCAGCAGACTGACAGATTATCCCTATAATTCACCCCTCCACTTT. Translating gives CASRLTDYPYNSPLHF. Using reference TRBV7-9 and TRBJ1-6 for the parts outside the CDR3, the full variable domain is DTGVSQNPRHKITKRGQNVTFRCDPISEHNRLYWYRQTLGQGPEFLTYFQNEAQLEKSRLLSDRFSAERPKGSFSTLEIQRTEQGDSAMYLCASRLTDYPYNSPLHFGNGTRLTVT.

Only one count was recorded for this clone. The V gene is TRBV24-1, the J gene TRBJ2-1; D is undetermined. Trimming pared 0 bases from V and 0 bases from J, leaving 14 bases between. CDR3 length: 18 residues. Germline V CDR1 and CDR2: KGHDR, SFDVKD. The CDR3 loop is CATSDLPGSKSSYNEQFF. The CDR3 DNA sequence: TGTGCCACCAGTGATTTGCCCGGGTCGAAGAGCTCCTACAATGAGCAGTTCTTC.

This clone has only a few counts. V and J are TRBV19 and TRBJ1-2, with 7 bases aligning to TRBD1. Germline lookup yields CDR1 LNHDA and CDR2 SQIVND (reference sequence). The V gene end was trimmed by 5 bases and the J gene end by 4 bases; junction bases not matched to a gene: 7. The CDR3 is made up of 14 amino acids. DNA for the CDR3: TGTGCCAGTAGTGCCCGGGACAGTTCCTATGGCTACACCTTC. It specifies CASSARDSSYGYTF.

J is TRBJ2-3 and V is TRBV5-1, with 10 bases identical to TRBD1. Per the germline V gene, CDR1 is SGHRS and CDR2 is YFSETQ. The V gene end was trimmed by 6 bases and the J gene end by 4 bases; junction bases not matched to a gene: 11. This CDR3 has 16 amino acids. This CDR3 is CASTPVGQGSPDTQYF. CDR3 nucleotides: TGCGCCAGCACCCCGGTGGGACAGGGGTCCCCAGATACGCAGTATTTT.

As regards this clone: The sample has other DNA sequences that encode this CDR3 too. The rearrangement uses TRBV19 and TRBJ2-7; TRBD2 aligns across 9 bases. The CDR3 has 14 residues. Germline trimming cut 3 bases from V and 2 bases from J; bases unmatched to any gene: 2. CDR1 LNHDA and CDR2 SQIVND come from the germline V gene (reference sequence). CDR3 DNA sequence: TGTGCCAGTAGTATCCTAGCGGGACCCTACGAGCAGTACTTC. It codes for CASSILAGPYEQYF.

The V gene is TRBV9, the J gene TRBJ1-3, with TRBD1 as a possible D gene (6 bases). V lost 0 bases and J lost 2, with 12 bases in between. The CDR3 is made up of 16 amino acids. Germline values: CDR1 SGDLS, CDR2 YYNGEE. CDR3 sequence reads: CASSVAVPGAGNTIYF. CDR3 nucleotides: TGTGCCAGCAGCGTAGCTGTGCCAGGGGCTGGAAACACCATATATTTT.

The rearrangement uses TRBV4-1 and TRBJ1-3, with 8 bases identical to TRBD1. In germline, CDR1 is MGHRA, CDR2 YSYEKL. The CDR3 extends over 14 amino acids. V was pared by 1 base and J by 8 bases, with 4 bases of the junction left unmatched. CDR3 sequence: CASSQVGQAYTIYF. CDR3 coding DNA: TGCGCCAGCAGCCAAGTGGGACAGGCATACACCATATATTTT.

CDR3: CASSHREGYTF. In DNA, the CDR3 is TGTGCCAGCAGCCACCGGGAGGGCTACACCTTC. This chain joins TRBV12-3 or TRBV12-4 and TRBJ1-2; the D is unclear. The length of the CDR3 is 11 residues. The ends were cut back, 6 bases at V and 8 bases at J, with 10 bases in the middle.